Described below is a single T cell receptor (beta chain) sequence and its context. Its antigen remains unidentified. Naive CD4 T cells were sorted as CD45RO-negative, CD62L-positive. The sample belongs to a study of human versus mouse CDR3 diversity and MHC coevolution. Overall study results and limits: Human CDR3s averaged more deletions and insertions than mouse CDR3s. Humans had the largest estimated TCR beta repertoire, around 1.6 million clonotypes.

Repertoires were generated with immunoSEQ multiplex PCR, while TCRdb's copy carries only in-frame clones and drops some. The sample lists tens of thousands of clones, about nine tenths occurring once. This CDR3 has 15 amino acids. Germline V lookup: CDR1 LNHNV, CDR2 YYDKDF (reference sequence). V was pared by 4 bases and J by 10 bases, with 10 bases of the junction left unmatched. This clonotype originated in a person aged 25 to 75 in good health. Sequences were obtained from naive CD4+ T cells from blood. Subset described: CD45RO-negative CD62L-positive naive CD4 T cells. The V and J genes are TRBV15 and TRBJ1-4; 9 bases fit TRBD1. The DNA for the CDR3 is TGTGCCACCAGCAACCCGGGACAGGGAGTTGGAAAACTGTTTTTT. It encodes CATSNPGQGVGKLFF.